The 5 T cell receptor beta chains below were found in one sample sequenced in a study of CD4 and CD8 cells across lung adenocarcinoma regions. TCRdb itself ran the PCR reads through MiXCR, one entry per CDR3 protein. This table has tens of thousands of distinct CDR3 sequences, roughly half appearing once. The sequenced sample consisted of CD4+ T cells from the center of a lung tumor. All receptors derive from a male donor with lung adenocarcinoma. The CD4 and CD8 labels of this study may be unreliable.

Concerning this clonotype: The germline gene is not matched at one end of the junction; a read error may be the cause. V gene TRBV6-1 combines with J gene TRBJ2-4, with D unresolved. Germline loops: CDR1 MNHNS, CDR2 SASEGT. This CDR3 comprises 14 residues. Written as DNA, the CDR3 is TGTGCCAGCAGTGACCTGGGCGGCAAAAACATTCAGTACTTT. Its translation is CASSDLGGKNIQYF.

With respect to this clonotype: The junction and the germline gene differ at one end; a read error may be behind it. This chain joins TRBV6-2 or TRBV6-3 and TRBJ2-1, with 9 bases identical to TRBD2. The CDR3 spans 16 residues. Germline loops: CDR1 MNHEY, CDR2 SVGEGT. CDR3 DNA sequence: TGTGCCAGCAATTACTCGCCGACTAGCGGTTACAATGAGCAGTTCTTC. Its translation: CASNYSPTSGYNEQFF.

The rearrangement links TRBV27 to TRBJ2-5; D tentatively reads TRBD1 or TRBD2 (5 bases each). Judging by the DNA end, TRBJ2-4 fits better; the J call may be wrong. The CDR3 length is 16 residues. Germline CDR1 reads MNHEY; CDR2 reads SMNVEV (reference sequence). CDR3 sequence (DNA): TGTGCCAGCGGTGCGTCCGGGGCCCTAGACCAAGACATTCAGTACTTC. It specifies CASGASGALDQDIQYF.

The CDR3 sequence: CASSFLTGDAFNEQFF. DNA of the CDR3: TGTGCCAGCAGCTTTTTGACAGGGGATGCATTCAATGAGCAGTTCTTC. J is TRBJ2-1 and V is TRBV7-6; 8 nucleotides match TRBD1. V gave up 3 bases and J gave up 6 bases; unmatched junction bases: 10. Looked up from germline, CDR1 is SGHVS and CDR2 is FNYEAQ. This CDR3 region has 16 residues.

This clonotype was seen many times. The chain uses TRBV3-1 and TRBJ2-3; no firm D call. The CDR3 has 14 residues. Trimming stripped 2 bases from V and 0 bases from J, with 6 bases between. Germline-derived CDR1 and CDR2 are LGHDT and YNNKEL (reference sequence). The CDR3 coding sequence is TGTGCCAGCAGCCAAAAAGCCAGCACAGATACGCAGTATTTT. Encoded protein: CASSQKASTDTQYF.